Below, 3 T cell receptor beta chains from the same sample are listed, as sequenced in a study of spatial heterogeneity in lung cancer. TCRdb called the 5' RACE reads again in MiXCR, with one record for every CDR3 protein. The sample gives 40,000 to 50,000 distinct CDR3 sequences, 6.5% to 8% of which show up once; around an eighth is in the top ten. The time point was: sample taken at primary tumor resection. From tumor, nontumor lung or frozen PBMC, whole RNA was taken unsorted for sequencing. Here the sequenced sample was PBMCs, taken at surgery. The source is a female donor with early-stage non-small cell lung cancer.

Only a few counts were recorded for this clonotype. The chain employs TRBV28 and TRBJ2-7; the match to TRBD2 covers 9 bases. CDR1 and CDR2 from the germline V gene are MDHEN and SYDVKM. The ends lost 6 bases at V and 1 base at J; junction bases unmatched: 7. The CDR3 has 15 residues. This CDR3 is CASRVSLAGSYEQYF. The CDR3 region has the DNA TGTGCCAGCAGAGTATCCCTAGCGGGGTCCTACGAGCAGTACTTC.

This clonotype was found many times. CDR3 sequence reads: CSAPGTGGTEAFF. DNA for the CDR3: TGCAGTGCTCCCGGGACAGGGGGAACTGAAGCTTTCTTT. The chain has TRBV20-1 and TRBJ1-1; TRBD1 aligns across 11 bases. This CDR3 spans 13 amino acids. Germline CDR1 DFQATT, CDR2 SNEGSKA (reference sequence). The ends lost 5 bases at V and 5 bases at J; junction bases unmatched: 4.

The chain recombines TRBV15 with TRBJ2-7, with D possibly called TRBD1 or TRBD2 (7 bases each). This CDR3 has 15 amino acids. V lost 5 bases to trimming and J lost 0 bases, with 14 bases between them. Looked up from germline, CDR1 is LNHNV and CDR2 is YYDKDF (reference sequence). The DNA of the CDR3 is TGTGCCACCAGCTCAGGCAGGGGGGGCTCCTACGAGCAGTACTTC. Protein sequence: CATSSGRGGSYEQYF.